This T cell receptor (beta chain) was found in a study of beta chain features in type 1 diabetes. Whole-study context: Under 110,000,000 sorted cells were examined across all samples.

Comments on this clone: Its antigen is unidentified.

General study findings and limits: The similarity of naive, central memory and Treg TCRB repertoires appeared greater among patients than among healthy donors. VDJ junctions from type 1 diabetes patients carried fewer insertions and larger deletions. A moderate, significant TCRB CDR3 shortening appeared in type 1 diabetes across four CD4+ subsets.

Sorting that relied on CD45RO/CCR7/CD25/CD127/CD95/CD27 yielded CD4+ naive, central memory, regulatory and stem cell-like memory cells. The V gene lost 6 bases and the J gene lost 3 bases, with 8 bases spanning the gap. This CDR3 has 12 residues. Looked up from germline, CDR1 is SNHLY and CDR2 is FYNNEI. cDNA synthesis used the whole RNA isolate, giving expressed TCRB sequences. This table comes from immunoSEQ multiplex PCR, and its TCRdb copy is limited to in-frame clones, with some not included. This table holds 600,000 to 700,000 clones, around an eighth found once. The chain is built from TRBV2 and TRBJ1-1; D gene ambiguous. This receptor was taken from a man in his late teens or twenties with type 1 diabetes. Material: naive CD4+ T cells from blood. As DNA, the CDR3 is TGTGCCAGCAGACGGTCACACACTGAAGCTTTCTTT. Protein sequence: CASRRSHTEAFF.